What follows are 24 T cell receptor beta chains derived from one specimen sequenced in a study of CD8 T cells in ankylosing spondylitis. TCRdb re-called the 5' RACE reads with MiXCR, one entry per CDR3 protein. Of a few hundred thousand distinct CDR3 sequences in the sample, 12% are singletons; the top ten hold almost 7%. Findings and limits, study-wide: Seemingly distinctive of ankylosing spondylitis blood was a TCR beta motif formed by eight highly homologous variants.

These receptors' targets are unknown. The sequencing sample was made of blood, either unsorted or a sorted T cell fraction (not recorded which). The receptors come from a male donor with ankylosing spondylitis.

This clonotype was detected once. The junction departs from germline at one end; a sequencing error may be responsible. The chain uses TRBV24-1 and TRBJ2-6; D is tentatively TRBD1 or TRBD2 (6 bases each). Germline V gene data show CDR1 as KGHDR and CDR2 as SFDVKD. This CDR3 spans 18 amino acids. The CDR3 protein is CATSDPALGGSGANVMTF. CDR3 coding DNA: TGTGCCACCAGTGACCCTGCTCTCGGGGGCTCTGGGGCCAACGTCATGACTTTC.

The table lists this clonotype with a few counts. V is TRBV18 and J is TRBJ1-4; the match to TRBD1 covers 10 bases. The V and J ends lost 8 bases and 6 bases, in that order; junction bases with no gene match: 6. Germline-derived CDR1 and CDR2 are KGHSH and LQKENI. The CDR3 has 14 amino acids. CDR3 nucleotides: TGTGCCAGCAGCCCCGGGACAGGGGATGAAAAACTGTTTTTT. It yields the protein CASSPGTGDEKLFF.

The V and J genes are TRBV23-1 and TRBJ2-7, with a weak D call TRBD1 (6 bases). TRBV23-1 is classed as an ORF, of uncertain function. The CDR3 sequence is 14 residues long. V was trimmed by 4 bases and J by 5 bases, leaving 15 bases between them. Here the CDR3 DNA reads TGCGCCAGCAGTCGACCGGGACACGGAGACGAGCAGTACGTC. It codes for CASSRPGHGDEQYV.

This chain joins TRBV12-3 or TRBV12-4 and TRBJ1-5; D remains unclear. This CDR3 is 14 amino acids long. Trimming cost V 1 base and J 9 bases, with 13 bases left between them. For the CDR3, the DNA is TGTGCCAGCAGTTTAGAGCAGACCAAGTCGCCCCAGCATTTT. Translated, it gives CASSLEQTKSPQHF.

This clonotype was observed many times. V usage is TRBV10-3 and J usage is TRBJ1-5; TRBD1 aligns across 7 bases. This CDR3 comprises 18 residues. The germline gives CDR1 ENHRY, CDR2 SYGVKD. V was clipped by 0 bases and J by 5 bases; unmatched bases: 13. CDR3 nucleotide sequence: TGTGCCATCAGTGAGTCTCACAGGGGACGCATCGGAGATCAGCCCCAGCATTTT. It encodes CAISESHRGRIGDQPQHF.

The chain combines TRBV20-1 with TRBJ1-2, with D possibly TRBD1 on 6 matching bases. Per germline, CDR1 DFQATT and CDR2 SNEGSKA (reference sequence). CDR3 size: 13 residues. Deletions cut 5 bases from V and 3 bases from J, with 13 bases between. CDR3 sequence (DNA): TGCAGTGCTCCTAAGACAGGATACTATGGCTACACCTTC. Its protein is CSAPKTGYYGYTF.

This clonotype was seen only a few times. The CDR3 protein is CSALPGGRQTQYF. CDR3 DNA sequence: TGCAGTGCTCTCCCGGGCGGGAGACAGACCCAGTACTTC. The J gene is TRBJ2-5, the V gene TRBV20-1; 7 nucleotides align to TRBD2. CDR1 is DFQATT and CDR2 is SNEGSKA in the germline V gene (reference sequence). The CDR3 length is 13 residues. V shed 5 bases, J shed 6 bases, and the junction held 9 bases outside the gene matches.

This clonotype has a handful of counts. The rearrangement uses TRBV20-1 and TRBJ1-4; 9 bases line up with TRBD1. The length of the CDR3 is 13 residues. The germline gives CDR1 DFQATT, CDR2 SNEGSKA (reference sequence). With V trimmed by 5 bases and J by 7 bases, 5 bases remained unmatched. This CDR3 is CSAPGQGSEKLFF. In nucleotides, the CDR3 is TGCAGTGCTCCCGGACAGGGGAGTGAAAAACTGTTTTTT.

The chain links TRBV20-1 to TRBJ1-1; no clear D gene. Trimming stripped 2 bases from V and 1 base from J, with 8 bases between. Per the germline V gene, CDR1 is DFQATT and CDR2 is SNEGSKA (reference sequence). The CDR3 loop spans 13 amino acids. CDR3 bases: TGCAGTGCTAGATCCCCTGGGAACACTGAAGCTTTCTTT. This translates into CSARSPGNTEAFF.

The chain combines TRBV27 with TRBJ1-1; the D is unclear. The germline gives CDR1 MNHEY, CDR2 SMNVEV (reference sequence). The V gene lost 7 bases and the J gene lost 3 bases, with 15 bases spanning the gap. The CDR3 runs to 14 residues. The CDR3 bases are TGTGCCAGCACCCCCCACGGCTCGGACACTGAAGCTTTCTTT. This encodes CASTPHGSDTEAFF.

The rearrangement joins TRBV5-8 to TRBJ2-7; D unresolved. The germline V and J ends were trimmed by 1 base and 4 bases, with 6 bases remaining between them. This CDR3 region has 12 residues. CDR1 SGHTS and CDR2 YDEGEE come from the germline V gene. This CDR3 is CASSLIVYEQYV. The CDR3 coding sequence is TGTGCCAGCAGCTTGATCGTTTACGAGCAGTACGTC.

This clonotype was recorded at least ten times. This chain joins TRBV12-3 or TRBV12-4 and TRBJ2-1; the D gene is possibly TRBD2 (6 bases). V was clipped by 7 bases and J by 5 bases, with 21 bases between them. The length of the CDR3 is 16 residues. The CDR3 reads CASKGGGTGGNNEQFF. The CDR3 nucleotides read TGTGCCAGCAAGGGTGGGGGAACAGGCGGGAACAATGAGCAGTTCTTC.

This chain links TRBV5-4 with TRBJ2-1; 12 bases map to TRBD2. The length of the CDR3 is 19 residues. J gave up 5 bases and V 3 bases, and 15 bases lay outside the gene matches. CDR1 and CDR2 (germline): SGHNT, YYREEE (reference sequence). The chain's CDR3 is CASSSPSLAGGPGHNEQFF. The CDR3 DNA sequence: TGTGCCAGCAGCTCGCCTAGCCTAGCGGGAGGGCCTGGACACAATGAGCAGTTCTTC.

In this sample, this clonotype turned up a few times. This chain uses TRBV7-9 with TRBJ2-5; maybe TRBD1 (6 bases). Germline V gene sequence: CDR1 SEHNR, CDR2 FQNEAQ (reference sequence). The CDR3 is 15 amino acids. V shed 5 bases and J shed 5 bases, with 18 bases lying between them. CDR3 protein: CASSPRPGERETQYF. The CDR3 DNA is TGTGCCAGCAGCCCACGGCCAGGGGAGCGGGAGACCCAGTACTTC.

This chain uses TRBV20-1 with TRBJ2-7; 10 bases fit TRBD2. This CDR3 region has 13 residues. The junction had 5 bases not matched to a gene; V was cut back by 5 bases and J by 4 bases. Germline-derived CDR1 and CDR2 are DFQATT and SNEGSKA (reference sequence). CDR3 nucleotides: TGCAGTGCTCCTCGACTAGCGGGTTACGAGCAGTACTTC. It codes for CSAPRLAGYEQYF.

This clonotype was found many times. V usage is TRBV20-1 and J usage is TRBJ2-7; 7 nucleotides line up with TRBD2. The trim removed 7 bases at V and 0 bases at J, leaving 6 bases unmatched. The CDR3 runs to 13 residues. The germline CDR1 and CDR2 sequences are DFQATT and SNEGSKA (reference sequence). CDR3 amino acids: CSVRDYRSYEQYF. The CDR3 DNA reads TGCAGTGTTAGGGACTACCGCTCCTACGAGCAGTACTTC.

This clonotype was seen more than once but under ten times. J is TRBJ1-1 and V is TRBV5-1; D is unclear. The CDR3 has 14 residues. Germline values: CDR1 SGHRS, CDR2 YFSETQ. Trimming removed 3 bases from V and 1 base from J, with 10 bases in between. DNA of the CDR3: TGCGCCAGCAGCTGGCGGCCCTCGAACACTGAAGCTTTCTTT. This sequence encodes CASSWRPSNTEAFF.

This clonotype was seen more than once but under ten times. This chain links TRBV27 with TRBJ1-1; D is ambiguous. V was shortened by 3 bases and J by 1 base, with 9 bases between the two germline ends. The length of the CDR3 is 14 residues. Germline assignment: CDR1 MNHEY and CDR2 SMNVEV (reference sequence). This CDR3 reads CASSLGGSNTEAFF. CDR3 nucleotide sequence: TGTGCCAGCAGTTTGGGCGGGTCGAACACTGAAGCTTTCTTT.

At least ten counts were recorded for this clonotype. The rearrangement uses TRBV5-1 and TRBJ2-1; 13 bases are a match to TRBD2. Germline lookup yields CDR1 SGHRS and CDR2 YFSETQ. The CDR3 length is 18 residues. V lost 4 bases and J lost 0; bases outside the gene matches: 7. The CDR3 sequence is CASSLELAGGNSYNEQFF. The CDR3 nucleotides read TGCGCCAGCAGCCTGGAACTAGCGGGAGGGAACTCCTACAATGAGCAGTTCTTC.

This clonotype was detected a few times. The rearrangement links TRBV12-3 or TRBV12-4 to TRBJ1-4; 12 bases match TRBD1. The CDR3 sequence is 15 residues long. With V trimmed by 3 bases and J by 7 bases, 3 bases remained unmatched. CDR3 coding DNA: TGTGCCAGCAGTTTGGGACAGGGGGCTGGTGAAAAACTGTTTTTT. Its translation: CASSLGQGAGEKLFF.

This clonotype was observed a handful of times. This chain joins TRBV7-2 and TRBJ2-3, with 7 bases identical to TRBD2. V gave up 3 bases and J gave up 2 bases; unmatched junction bases: 5. The germline gives CDR1 SGHTA, CDR2 FQGNSA. CDR3 length: 15 amino acids. CDR3 DNA sequence: TGTGCCAGCAGCTTGTCAGCGGGATACACAGATACGCAGTATTTT. It is translated as CASSLSAGYTDTQYF.

The V gene is TRBV11-2, the J gene TRBJ2-1, with 11 bases that match TRBD2. V was clipped by 2 bases and J by 12 bases; unmatched bases: 6. The CDR3 length is 14 residues. CDR1 and CDR2 (germline): SGHAT, FQNNGV. DNA for the CDR3: TGTGCCAGCAGCTTACCCTTAGCGGGGGGGGTGCAGTTCTTC. Protein sequence: CASSLPLAGGVQFF.

A few counts support this clonotype. The chain recombines TRBV29-1 with TRBJ2-5, with 7 bases aligning to TRBD1. From germline, CDR1 is SQVTM and CDR2 ANQGSEA. CDR3 length: 16 residues. Losses at the gene ends were 0 bases for V and 5 bases for J; bases not matched to a gene: 12. The CDR3 loop is CSVEDISAGGMETQYF. CDR3 DNA sequence: TGCAGCGTTGAAGACATTAGCGCAGGGGGTATGGAGACCCAGTACTTC.

This clonotype was found many times. For the CDR3, the DNA is TGTGCCAGCGGAGAGACCCAGTACTTC. Amino acids: CASGETQYF. The J gene is TRBJ2-5, the V gene TRBV12-3 or TRBV12-4; D unclear. CDR3 size: 9 residues. V was trimmed by 8 bases and J by 4 bases, leaving 2 bases between them.